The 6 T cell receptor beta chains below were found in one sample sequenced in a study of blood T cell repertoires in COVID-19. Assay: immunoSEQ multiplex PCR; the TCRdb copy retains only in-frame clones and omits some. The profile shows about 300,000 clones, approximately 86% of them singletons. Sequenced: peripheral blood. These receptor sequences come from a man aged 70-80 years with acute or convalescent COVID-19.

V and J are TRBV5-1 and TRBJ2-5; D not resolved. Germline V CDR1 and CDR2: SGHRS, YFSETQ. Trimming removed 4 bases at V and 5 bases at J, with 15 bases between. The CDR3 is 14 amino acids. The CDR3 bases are TGCGCCAGCAGCCCCGGGTCCACGCAGGAGACCCAGTACTTC. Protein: CASSPGSTQETQYF.

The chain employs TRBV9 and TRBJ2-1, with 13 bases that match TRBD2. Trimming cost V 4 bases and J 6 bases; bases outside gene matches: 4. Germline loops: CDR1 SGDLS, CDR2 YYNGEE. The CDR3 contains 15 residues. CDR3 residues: CASSSRLAGGNEQFF. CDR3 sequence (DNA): TGTGCCAGCAGCTCCCGACTAGCGGGGGGCAATGAGCAGTTCTTC.

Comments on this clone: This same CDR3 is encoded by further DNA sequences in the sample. The CDR3 sequence is CATSRDRANYGYTF. DNA for the CDR3: TGTGCCACCAGCAGAGATCGGGCTAACTATGGCTACACCTTC. The chain has TRBV15 and TRBJ1-2; D gene unclear. Germline loops: CDR1 LNHNV, CDR2 YYDKDF (reference sequence). This CDR3 spans 14 amino acids. Trimming cost V 0 bases and J 0 bases, with 5 bases left between them.

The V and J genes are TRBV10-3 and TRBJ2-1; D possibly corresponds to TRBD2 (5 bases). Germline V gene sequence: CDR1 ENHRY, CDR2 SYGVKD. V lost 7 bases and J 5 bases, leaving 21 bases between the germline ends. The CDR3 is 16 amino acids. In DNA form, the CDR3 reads TGTGCCATCACCAGAGGACTCGACGGTTCAAACAATGAGCAGTTCTTC. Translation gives CAITRGLDGSNNEQFF.

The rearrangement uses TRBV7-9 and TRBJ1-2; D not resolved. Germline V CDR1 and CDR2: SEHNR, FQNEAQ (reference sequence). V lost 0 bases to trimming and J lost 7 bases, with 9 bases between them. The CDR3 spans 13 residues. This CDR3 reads CASSLAPSGGYTF. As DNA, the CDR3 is TGTGCCAGCAGCTTAGCCCCTTCGGGTGGCTACACCTTC.

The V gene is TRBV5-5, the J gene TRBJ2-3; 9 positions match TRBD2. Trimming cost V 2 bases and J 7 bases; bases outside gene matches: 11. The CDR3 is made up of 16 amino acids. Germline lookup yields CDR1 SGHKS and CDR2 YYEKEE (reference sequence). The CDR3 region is CASSFTMAGGGNTQYF. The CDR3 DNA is TGTGCCAGCAGCTTTACTATGGCGGGGGGGGGAAATACGCAGTATTTT.